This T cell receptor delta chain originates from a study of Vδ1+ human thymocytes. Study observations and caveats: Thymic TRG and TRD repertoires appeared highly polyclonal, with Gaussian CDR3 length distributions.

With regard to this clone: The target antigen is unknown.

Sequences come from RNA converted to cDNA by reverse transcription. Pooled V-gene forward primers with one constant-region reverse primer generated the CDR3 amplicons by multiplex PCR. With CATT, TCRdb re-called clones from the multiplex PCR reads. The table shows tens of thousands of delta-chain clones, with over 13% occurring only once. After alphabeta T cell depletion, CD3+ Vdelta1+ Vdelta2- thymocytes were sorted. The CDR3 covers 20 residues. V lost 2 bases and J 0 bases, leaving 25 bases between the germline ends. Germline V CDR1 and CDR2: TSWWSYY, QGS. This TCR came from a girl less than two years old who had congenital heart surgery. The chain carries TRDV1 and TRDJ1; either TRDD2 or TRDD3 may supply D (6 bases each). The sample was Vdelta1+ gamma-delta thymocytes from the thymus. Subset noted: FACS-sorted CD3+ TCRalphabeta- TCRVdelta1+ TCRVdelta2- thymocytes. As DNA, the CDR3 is TGTGCTCTTGGGGAAGCTTTCCTAACCCGGGTGGGGATGTACACCGATAAACTCATCTTT. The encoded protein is CALGEAFLTRVGMYTDKLIF.